This TCR beta chain was found in a study of blood T cell repertoires in COVID-19. Study overall: There were acute and convalescent COVID-19 samples, and they came from the United States, Italy and Spain. T cells, B-cell-depleted T cells, or PBMCs provided the cDNA or gDNA that served as material.

This CDR3 spans 14 amino acids. Germline V gene data show CDR1 as SGHNT and CDR2 as YENEEA. V was trimmed by 6 bases and J by 1 base, leaving 10 bases between them. Recruited during active infection, patients (from Seattle) were subsequently followed longitudinally. This clone was counted once. Original data processing: The authors estimated nucleated cell counts from reference gene primer amplification. Assay used: immunoSEQ multiplex PCR; TCRdb lists only in-frame clones, some missing. V and J calls and clone size are copied from that table; D and trimming were computed from the DNA. The sample yields 150,000 to 200,000 clones, roughly 77% seen once.

The receptor's source is a woman aged 80 or over with COVID-19, enrolled during active disease. Material: peripheral blood. The rearrangement links TRBV11-3 to TRBJ1-3; TRBD1 is a possible D gene (5 bases). This chain's CDR3 is CASRARDSGNTIYF. CDR3 sequence (DNA): TGTGCCAGCAGGGCCAGGGATTCTGGAAACACCATATATTTT. Supplemented by reference TRBV11-3 and TRBJ1-3, the full variable domain reads EAGVVQSPRYKIIEKKQPVAFWCNPISGHNTLYWYLQNLGQGPELLIRYENEEAVDDSQLPKDRFSAERLKGVDSTLKIQPAELGDSAVYLCASRARDSGNTIYFGEGSWLTVV.